These 14 T cell receptor beta chains share one sample of origin, sequenced in a study of cytomegalovirus exposure and HLA in healthy donors. The PCR ran on 60 Vbeta and 13 Jbeta primers. Libraries were prepared by immunoSEQ multiplex PCR; TCRdb keeps only in-frame clonotypes and omits some of them. The sample has 100,000 to 150,000 clones, roughly 74% seen once. The source material was PBMCs. Receptors originate from a male donor in good health and CMV-seronegative.

The chain joins TRBV4-2 to TRBJ2-3, with a possible D match to TRBD2 (6 bases). This CDR3 has 18 amino acids. The ends were cut back, 0 bases at V and 0 bases at J, with 16 bases in the middle. Germline CDR1 reads LGHNA; CDR2 reads YNFKEQ. In DNA form, the CDR3 reads TGTGCCAGCAGCCAAGAGGGGGTTAGCGGCTTTAGCACAGATACGCAGTATTTT. Translation gives CASSQEGVSGFSTDTQYF.

This clone appeared once. The chain couples TRBV19 to TRBJ1-2; D might be TRBD1 (6 bases). Looked up from germline, CDR1 is LNHDA and CDR2 is SQIVND (reference sequence). The length of the CDR3 is 15 residues. The V end was cut by 4 bases, the J end by 4 bases, with 16 bases between. The CDR3 DNA reads TGTGCCAGTAGTACAGACAGGTTCTACGTCTATGGCTACACCTTC. Its translation: CASSTDRFYVYGYTF.

The chain links TRBV2 to TRBJ2-6; 9 positions match TRBD1. The CDR3 is 17 residues long. From germline, CDR1 is SNHLY and CDR2 FYNNEI. V lost 6 bases to trimming and J lost 3 bases; unmatched junction nucleotides: 9. DNA of the CDR3: TGTGCCAGCAGGGATAATACAGGGGGCGGTGGGGCCAACGTCCTGACTTTC. Its translation is CASRDNTGGGGANVLTF.

The V gene is TRBV5-1, the J gene TRBJ1-2; D gene ambiguous. Trimming stripped 4 bases from V and 8 bases from J, with 15 bases between. The CDR3 is 13 residues long. In germline, CDR1 is SGHRS, CDR2 YFSETQ. In DNA form, the CDR3 reads TGCGCCAGCAGCCCGACGGGCGGGGTCGGCTACACCTTC. Translated, it gives CASSPTGGVGYTF. The full variable domain, its missing parts supplied by reference TRBV5-1 and TRBJ1-2, is KAGVTQTPRYLIKTRGQQVTLSCSPISGHRSVSWYQQTPGQGLQFLFEYFSETQRNKGNFPGRFSGRQFSNSRSEMNVSTLELGDSALYLCASSPTGGVGYTFGSGTRLTVV.

This chain joins TRBV27 and TRBJ1-1, with D possibly being TRBD1 (6 bases). Trimming left V 5 bases short and J 0 bases short, with 16 bases between. The CDR3 sequence is 16 residues long. The germline V gene has CDR1 MNHEY and CDR2 SMNVEV (reference sequence). The CDR3 reads CASSRRMTGLNTEAFF. DNA of the CDR3: TGTGCCAGCAGTCGACGGATGACAGGATTGAACACTGAAGCTTTCTTT.

The chain has TRBV5-1 and TRBJ1-2, with 9 bases matching TRBD1. Germline CDR1 SGHRS, CDR2 YFSETQ. V shed 4 bases and J 5 bases; nucleotides not matched to a gene: 6. The CDR3 extends over 14 amino acids. The CDR3 DNA follows: TGCGCCAGCAGCCCGGGACAGGGAGAATATGGCTACACCTTC. Encoded protein: CASSPGQGEYGYTF.

This chain connects TRBV6-6 to TRBJ2-1; D might be TRBD2 (6 bases). This CDR3 has 15 residues. CDR1 and CDR2 (germline): MNHNY, SVGAGI (reference sequence). Trimming removed 3 bases from V and 0 bases from J, with 9 bases in between. The CDR3 protein is CASSYTSFSYNEQFF. CDR3 coding DNA: TGTGCCAGCAGTTATACTAGCTTCTCCTACAATGAGCAGTTCTTC.

The sample holds a few counts of this clone. One end of the junction varies from germline; a read error may be responsible. The chain combines TRBV7-9 with TRBJ1-2; 7 nucleotides align to TRBD1. The CDR3 spans 16 residues. The V gene's germline CDR1 is SEHNR and CDR2 FQNEAQ (reference sequence). DNA of the CDR3: TGTTCCAGCAGCTTCCTCCGGGACAGCCGTAACTATGGCTACACCTTC. This encodes CSSSFLRDSRNYGYTF. The entire variable domain, with the rest obtained from reference TRBV7-9 and TRBJ1-2, is as follows: DTGVSQNPRHKITKRGQNVTFRCDPISEHNRLYWYRQTLGQGPEFLTYFQNEAQLEKSRLLSDRFSAERPKGSFSTLEIQRTEQGDSAMYLCSSSFLRDSRNYGYTFGSGTRLTVV.

The V gene is TRBV7-3, the J gene TRBJ2-1; D is possibly TRBD1 (5 bases). Looked up from germline, CDR1 is SGHTA and CDR2 is FQGTGA. This CDR3 comprises 14 residues. V gave up 2 bases and J gave up 6 bases, with 11 bases separating them. CDR3 loop: CASSLVGRFNEQFF. CDR3 DNA sequence: TGTGCCAGCAGCTTAGTGGGGCGGTTCAATGAGCAGTTCTTC. Filled out from reference TRBV7-3 and TRBJ2-1, the complete variable domain reads GAGVSQTPSNKVTEKGKYVELRCDPISGHTALYWYRQSLGQGPEFLIYFQGTGAADDSGLPNDRFFAVRPEGSVSTLKIQRTERGDSAVYLCASSLVGRFNEQFFGPGTRLTVL.

Only one count was recorded for this clone. The chain has TRBV30 and TRBJ1-2; D not certain. Per the germline V gene, CDR1 is GTSNPN and CDR2 is SVGIG (reference sequence). V was cut by 3 bases and J by 4 bases, with 12 bases left in between. The CDR3 is made up of 13 amino acids. The CDR3 bases are TGTGCCTGGAGGGGAGGACGGATCTATGGCTACACCTTC. Its protein product is CAWRGGRIYGYTF.

This chain links TRBV2 with TRBJ2-6; D is possibly TRBD2 (6 bases). CDR3 size: 16 residues. Germline CDR1 SNHLY, CDR2 FYNNEI. V lost 9 bases and J lost 0, with 15 bases in between. The CDR3 loop reads CASLEGPNSGANVLTF. CDR3 coding DNA: TGTGCCAGTTTGGAGGGCCCAAACTCTGGGGCCAACGTCCTGACTTTC.

V gene TRBV5-1 combines with J gene TRBJ2-5, with 10 positions matching TRBD2. The germline V gene encodes CDR1 SGHRS and CDR2 YFSETQ. V lost 5 bases and J lost 5; bases outside the gene matches: 9. CDR3 length equals 15 residues. The CDR3 sequence is CASSTGLADGETQYF. In DNA form, the CDR3 reads TGCGCCAGCAGTACCGGACTAGCGGACGGGGAGACCCAGTACTTC.

The rearrangement uses TRBV4-3 and TRBJ1-1; D remains ambiguous. Germline lookup yields CDR1 LGHNA and CDR2 YSLEER. V dropped 0 bases and J dropped 3 bases, with 11 bases sitting between them. The CDR3 runs 15 residues. The CDR3 loop is CASSQDGGRYTEAFF. The CDR3 coding sequence is TGCGCCAGCAGCCAAGATGGAGGGCGGTACACTGAAGCTTTCTTT.

This chain uses TRBV5-1 with TRBJ1-4; 10 bases agree with TRBD1. The CDR3 loop spans 14 amino acids. Germline V gene lookup returns CDR1 SGHRS and CDR2 YFSETQ. V lost 8 bases and J lost 6; bases outside the gene matches: 7. This CDR3 reads CARGGQGIYEKLFF. CDR3 nucleotide sequence: TGCGCCAGGGGGGGACAGGGGATATATGAAAAACTGTTTTTT.